Listed below are T cell receptor beta chains from one sample, sequenced in a study of cytomegalovirus exposure and HLA in healthy donors. Only in-frame clones appear in the TCRdb table, and some are missing; sequencing was by immunoSEQ multiplex PCR. The sample consists of 170,000 or so clones, under 80% of them appearing once. Sample: PBMCs. The receptor source for this set is a woman between 45 and 60 years old in good health and CMV-seropositive. Each CDR3 is given with its conserved first and last residue. The D gene is left open where the match is weak. Expanded clones get a size class; other rows say once, few or many, or leave the size out.

CDR3nt: TGTGCCAGCAGCTGGGGGACTAGCGGGGCCCACGAGCAGTACTTC; CDR3aa: CASSWGTSGAHEQYF; j_gene: TRBJ2-7; abundance: -; d_gene: TRBD2; v_gene: TRBV5-6
CDR3nt: TGTGCCAGCAATGGTCAGGGGAGTCAGCCCCAGCATTTT; CDR3aa: CASNGQGSQPQHF; j_gene: TRBJ1-5; abundance: -; d_gene: -; v_gene: TRBV2
CDR3nt: TGTGCCAGCAGCTTAGATACACAGATCTATGGCTACACCTTC; CDR3aa: CASSLDTQIYGYTF; j_gene: TRBJ1-2; abundance: -; d_gene: -; v_gene: TRBV11-2
CDR3nt: TGTGCCAGCAGTGGAGCCGGGACAGGGAGGAATGGCTACACCTTC; CDR3aa: CASSGAGTGRNGYTF; j_gene: TRBJ1-2; abundance: -; d_gene: TRBD1; v_gene: TRBV2
CDR3nt: TGCGCCAGCAGCGGGGCCGGGACAGTTAATGAAAAACTGTTTTTT; CDR3aa: CASSGAGTVNEKLFF; j_gene: TRBJ1-4; abundance: -; d_gene: TRBD1; v_gene: TRBV5-1
CDR3nt: TGTGCCCAGGGTGCCGGGGAGCTGTTTTTT; CDR3aa: CAQGAGELFF; j_gene: TRBJ2-2; abundance: few; d_gene: -; v_gene: TRBV5-4
CDR3nt: TGTGCCAGCAGTTACCGTAATGAGCAGTTCTTC; CDR3aa: CASSYRNEQFF; j_gene: TRBJ2-1; abundance: -; d_gene: -; v_gene: TRBV6-5
CDR3nt: TGTGCCAGCAGCTTAGCGCTAGGATCTGGGGCCAACGTCCTGACTTTC; CDR3aa: CASSLALGSGANVLTF; j_gene: TRBJ2-6; abundance: -; d_gene: -; v_gene: TRBV7-9
CDR3nt: TGCGCCAGCAGCTTGGGGTCAGTTCAAGAGACCCAGTACTTC; CDR3aa: CASSLGSVQETQYF; j_gene: TRBJ2-5; abundance: -; d_gene: -; v_gene: TRBV5-1
CDR3nt: TGCGCCAGCAGCGAAGGGACAGGGCGACAAGAGACCCAGTACTTC; CDR3aa: CASSEGTGRQETQYF; j_gene: TRBJ2-5; abundance: once; d_gene: TRBD1; v_gene: TRBV5-1
CDR3nt: TGTGCCAGCAGCCCGGACAGGTATAATTCACCCCTCCACTTT; CDR3aa: CASSPDRYNSPLHF; j_gene: TRBJ1-6; abundance: -; d_gene: TRBD1; v_gene: TRBV7-9
CDR3nt: TGTGCCAGCAGCCCTTCGGCTCAGACACACACCGGGGAGCTGTTTTTT; CDR3aa: CASSPSAQTHTGELFF; j_gene: TRBJ2-2; abundance: -; d_gene: -; v_gene: TRBV11-2
CDR3nt: TGTGCCAGCAGCTTACAGGAGGGGACTGAAGCTTTCTTT; CDR3aa: CASSLQEGTEAFF; j_gene: TRBJ1-1; abundance: -; d_gene: -; v_gene: TRBV7-7
CDR3nt: TGTGCCAGCAGGGGGACAGGGGGACAAGAGACCCAGTACTTC; CDR3aa: CASRGTGGQETQYF; j_gene: TRBJ2-5; abundance: -; d_gene: TRBD1; v_gene: TRBV6-6
CDR3nt: TGCGCCAGCAGCCAAGGCGGAACGAGCAATCAGCCCCAGCATTTT; CDR3aa: CASSQGGTSNQPQHF; j_gene: TRBJ1-5; abundance: few; d_gene: -; v_gene: TRBV5-1
CDR3nt: TGCGCCAGCAGAACAGGGCTGGATTCACCCCTCCACTTT; CDR3aa: CASRTGLDSPLHF; j_gene: TRBJ1-6; abundance: -; d_gene: -; v_gene: TRBV5-1
CDR3nt: TGTGCCAGCAGCTCCCAAGGGGGCGGCGGATCCTACGAGCAGTACTTC; CDR3aa: CASSSQGGGGSYEQYF; j_gene: TRBJ2-7; abundance: -; d_gene: TRBD1; v_gene: TRBV5-6
CDR3nt: TGTGCCAGCAGCTTACAGGGCGTAGGCACAGATACGCAGTATTTT; CDR3aa: CASSLQGVGTDTQYF; j_gene: TRBJ2-3; abundance: -; d_gene: -; v_gene: TRBV5-4
CDR3nt: TGTGCCAGCAGCTCTACAGGGAAGGATCAGCCCCAGCATTTT; CDR3aa: CASSSTGKDQPQHF; j_gene: TRBJ1-5; abundance: -; d_gene: -; v_gene: TRBV5-8
CDR3nt: TGTGCCACAGTGGGACAGCAAGACTATGGCTACACCTTC; CDR3aa: CATVGQQDYGYTF; j_gene: TRBJ1-2; abundance: -; d_gene: TRBD1; v_gene: TRBV2
CDR3nt: TGTGCCAGCAGCCCCACAGGGAATCAGCCAGATACGCAGTATTTT; CDR3aa: CASSPTGNQPDTQYF; j_gene: TRBJ2-3; abundance: -; d_gene: -; v_gene: TRBV5-8
CDR3nt: TGCGCCAGCAGCAGGGAGGATTATGGCTACACCTTC; CDR3aa: CASSREDYGYTF; j_gene: TRBJ1-2; abundance: few; d_gene: -; v_gene: TRBV5-1
CDR3nt: TGTGCCAGCAGCCAAGAGGGAGAAACCTACAATGAGCAGTTCTTC; CDR3aa: CASSQEGETYNEQFF; j_gene: TRBJ2-1; abundance: -; d_gene: -; v_gene: TRBV4-2
CDR3nt: TGTGCCAGCAGCTTGGGGGGGGTTGAAGCTTTCTTT; CDR3aa: CASSLGGVEAFF; j_gene: TRBJ1-1; abundance: -; d_gene: -; v_gene: TRBV11-3
CDR3nt: TGCAGCGAAGCCGGACAGGACCTTGATGGTGAAGCTTTCTTT; CDR3aa: CSEAGQDLDGEAFF; j_gene: TRBJ1-1; abundance: once; d_gene: TRBD1; v_gene: TRBV29-1
CDR3nt: TGCGCCAGCAGCCCAGGGACAGTAAACTACGAGCAGTACTTC; CDR3aa: CASSPGTVNYEQYF; j_gene: TRBJ2-7; abundance: few; d_gene: TRBD1; v_gene: TRBV5-1
CDR3nt: TGTGCCAGCAGTTATCAGCGGGGGGACTCCTACGAGCAGTACTTC; CDR3aa: CASSYQRGDSYEQYF; j_gene: TRBJ2-7; abundance: -; d_gene: TRBD2; v_gene: TRBV6-6